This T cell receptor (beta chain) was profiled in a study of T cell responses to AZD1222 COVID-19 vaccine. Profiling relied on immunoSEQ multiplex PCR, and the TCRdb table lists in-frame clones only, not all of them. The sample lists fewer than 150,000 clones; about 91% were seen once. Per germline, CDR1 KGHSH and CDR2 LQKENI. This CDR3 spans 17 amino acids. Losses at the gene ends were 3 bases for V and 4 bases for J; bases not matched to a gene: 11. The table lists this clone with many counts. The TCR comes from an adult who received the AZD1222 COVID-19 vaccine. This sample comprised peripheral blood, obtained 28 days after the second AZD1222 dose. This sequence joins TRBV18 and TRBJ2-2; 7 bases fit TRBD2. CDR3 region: CASSPGLRAGTTGELFF. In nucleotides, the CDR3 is TGTGCCAGCTCACCGGGACTGCGAGCGGGGACCACCGGGGAGCTGTTTTTT.